This paragraph covers one T cell receptor (beta chain) sequence. Its target is unknown. The data derive from a study of shared clonotypes between healthy human individuals. Study conclusions and caveats: Only a few donors were included, so the genetic and exposure-history diversity represented was limited.

The V and J ends lost 5 bases and 8 bases respectively, with 10 bases between them. CDR3 length: 13 residues. In germline, CDR1 is MNHEY, CDR2 SMNVEV (reference sequence). The team ran DNA from unsorted PBMCs on ten immunoSEQ deep assay plates for sequencing. In the original workflow: Filtering of immunoSEQ junctional sequences could not match full-length read filtering. The method was immunoSEQ multiplex PCR; TCRdb's version includes in-frame clones alone and lacks a portion of them. V, J and clone size derive from that table, while D and trimming were established from the DNA sequence. The sample has 400,000 to 500,000 clones, roughly 85% seen once.

The rearrangement uses TRBV27 and TRBJ1-6; D is unresolved. The sequence came from a woman in her thirties or forties in good health. Some clones in this sample may be carry-over from other donors' samples. Sequencing was performed on PBMCs. The CDR3 DNA follows: TGTGCCAGCAGTCTCCGACTCGATTCACCCCTCCACTTT. It translates to CASSLRLDSPLHF.